This TCR beta chain was sequenced during a study of T cells expressing NK-cell markers. TCRdb reprocessed the 5' RACE reads and reports one entry per CDR3 protein, with no DNA. This table lists some 410,000 distinct CDR3 sequences. Looked up from germline, CDR1 is DFQATT and CDR2 is SNEGSKA (reference sequence). There are 13 residues in the CDR3. The chain combines TRBV20-1 with TRBJ2-1; TCRdb selects TRBD2, and the lack of DNA leaves this call unchecked. The sequenced sample consisted of blood T cells: a sorted CD56 or NKG2C T cell subset, CD4+ or CD8+ T cells, or bulk PBMC T cells (not recorded which). The clonotype originates from a woman between 18 and 75 years old in good health. The CDR3 loop reads CSARVAGYNEQFF.